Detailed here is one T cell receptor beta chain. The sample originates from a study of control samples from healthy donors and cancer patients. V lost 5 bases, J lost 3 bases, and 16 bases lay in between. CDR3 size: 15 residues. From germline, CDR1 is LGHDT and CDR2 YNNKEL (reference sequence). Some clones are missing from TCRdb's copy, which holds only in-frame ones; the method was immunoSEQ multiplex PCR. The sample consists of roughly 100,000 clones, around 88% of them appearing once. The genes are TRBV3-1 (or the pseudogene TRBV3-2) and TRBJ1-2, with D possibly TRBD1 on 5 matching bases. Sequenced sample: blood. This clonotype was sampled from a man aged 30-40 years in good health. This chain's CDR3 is CASSTGAVWDYGYTF. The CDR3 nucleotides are TGTGCCAGCAGCACAGGCGCAGTATGGGACTATGGCTACACCTTC.